These 25 T cell receptor beta chains came from one sample sequenced in a study of T cells in Graves' hyperthyroidism and ophthalmopathy. It was RNA transcripts that yielded the amplified TCR beta CDR3 regions. TCR CDR3 underwent first-round RT-PCR with the HTBI primer set. From the multiplex PCR reads, TCRdb called clonotypes with MiXCR, one entry per CDR3 protein. This sample has about 840,000 distinct CDR3 sequences, with around 39% found just once. Sequencing was done on a sample of blood. The receptors were sampled from a young man with Graves' hyperthyroidism.

The V call is TRBV20-1, the J call TRBJ2-6; the D gene could be TRBD1 or TRBD2 (5 bases each). Germline CDR1 and CDR2: DFQATT and SNEGSKA (reference sequence). Trimming stripped 7 bases from V and 13 bases from J, with 14 bases between. This CDR3 spans 11 amino acids. The CDR3 loop is CSVGTGNVLTF. CDR3 sequence (DNA): TGCAGTGTCGGGACGGGAAATGTCCTGACTTTC.

This rearrangement joins TRBV7-8 to TRBJ2-5, with 7 bases fitting TRBD2. V shed 0 bases, J shed 5 bases, and the junction held 6 bases outside the gene matches. CDR3 size: 15 residues. The germline V gene has CDR1 SGHVS and CDR2 FQNEAQ. CDR3 bases: TGTGCCAGCAGCTTAGCCAGCGGGGTAGGGGAGACCCAGTACTTC. It translates to CASSLASGVGETQYF. The variable domain in full, with the rest retrieved from reference TRBV7-8 and TRBJ2-5, is GAGVSQSPRYKVAKRGQDVALRCDPISGHVSLFWYQQALGQGPEFLTYFQNEAQLDKSGLPSDRFFAERPEGSVSTLKIQRTQQEDSAVYLCASSLASGVGETQYFGPGTRLLVL.

This clonotype was seen repeatedly, ten times or more. The chain uses TRBV20-1 and TRBJ1-5; a possible D gene is TRBD1 (5 bases). The CDR3 extends over 13 amino acids. Germline assignment: CDR1 DFQATT and CDR2 SNEGSKA (reference sequence). Trimming cost V 2 bases and J 4 bases, with 9 bases left between them. The CDR3 here is CSARKDTNQPQHF. DNA for the CDR3: TGCAGTGCTAGAAAGGACACAAATCAGCCCCAGCATTTT.

This clonotype has more than one count but fewer than ten. The chain uses TRBV11-2 and TRBJ1-6; 8 bases match TRBD1. V lost 0 bases and J lost 9; bases outside the gene matches: 10. Germline lookup yields CDR1 SGHAT and CDR2 FQNNGV. The length of the CDR3 is 17 residues. CDR3 sequence reads: CASSLDGRTGTFSPLHF. DNA of the CDR3: TGTGCCAGCAGCTTAGATGGTAGGACAGGGACTTTTTCACCCCTCCACTTT.

A few counts support this clonotype. A much larger clone lies one base from this, so it may be a read error. V is TRBV25-1 and J is TRBJ2-2; D is undetermined. Per germline, CDR1 MGHDK and CDR2 SYGVNS. CDR3 size: 13 residues. V lost 1 base and J 4 bases, leaving 4 bases between the germline ends. This CDR3 is CASSELVTGELFF. The CDR3 DNA reads TGTGCCAGCAGTGAATTGGTCACCGGGGAGCTGTTTTTT.

The chain carries TRBV6-2 or TRBV6-3 and TRBJ2-7; possible D gene TRBD2, 6 bases. Germline V gene lookup returns CDR1 MNHEY and CDR2 SVGEGT. The CDR3 totals 14 residues. Trimming removed 0 bases from V and 7 bases from J, with 13 bases in between. In nucleotides, the CDR3 is TGTGCCAGCAGTTACTCGATGATAAGCGGGGAGCAGTACTTC. This gives the protein CASSYSMISGEQYF.

This clonotype was counted a few times. V is TRBV4-3 and J is TRBJ2-7; no clear D gene. Germline loops: CDR1 LGHNA, CDR2 YSLEER. The CDR3 loop spans 15 amino acids. V lost 0 bases and J lost 7, with 16 bases in between. The CDR3 DNA follows: TGCGCCAGCAGCCAAGATTGGGCCCTTTCTATAGAGCAGTACTTC. Its translation: CASSQDWALSIEQYF.

The V call is TRBV7-9, the J call TRBJ2-5; 8 positions match TRBD2. Germline loops: CDR1 SEHNR, CDR2 FQNEAQ (reference sequence). The CDR3 has 14 residues. J lost 2 bases, V lost 8 bases, and 7 bases had no gene match. The CDR3 loop reads CASQPGGAQETQYF. The CDR3, as DNA: TGTGCCAGCCAGCCCGGGGGGGCTCAAGAGACCCAGTACTTC.

CDR3 nucleotides: TGTGCCAGCAGTTACGCCAATACGGTCTCCTACGAGCAGTACTTC. The encoded protein is CASSYANTVSYEQYF. The gene calls are TRBV7-9 and TRBJ2-7; no clear D gene. Trimming pared 6 bases from V and 0 bases from J, leaving 15 bases between. Germline V gene sequence: CDR1 SEHNR, CDR2 FQNEAQ (reference sequence). The CDR3 totals 15 residues.

The gene calls are TRBV29-1 and TRBJ1-1; D gene unclear. The length of the CDR3 is 15 residues. Per germline, CDR1 SQVTM and CDR2 ANQGSEA. V was clipped by 8 bases and J by 1 base, with 20 bases between them. The DNA for the CDR3 is TGCAGCCACTCGGAAGATGAGGGCCCGAACACTGAAGCTTTCTTT. Protein sequence: CSHSEDEGPNTEAFF.

Details on this clonotype: Given a much more abundant clone one base away, this may be a read error. The chain combines TRBV29-1 with TRBJ1-1, with 7 bases that match TRBD1. CDR3 length equals 12 residues. Germline V CDR1 and CDR2: SQVTM, ANQGSEA. CDR3 region: CSAHDRETEASF. Here the CDR3 DNA reads TGCAGCGCCCATGACAGGGAAACTGAAGCTTCCTTT.

This clonotype was recorded a few times. The rearrangement joins TRBV12-3 or TRBV12-4 to TRBJ1-1, with 7 bases lining up with TRBD1. CDR3 length equals 14 residues. Unmatched junction bases numbered 7, after V lost 6 bases and J lost 3 bases. The CDR3: CASRTGAGDTEAFF. For the CDR3, the DNA is TGTGCCAGCAGAACAGGGGCTGGAGACACTGAAGCTTTCTTT.

V is TRBV19 and J is TRBJ2-5; the match to TRBD1 covers 10 bases. Germline lookup yields CDR1 LNHDA and CDR2 SQIVND (reference sequence). V gave up 7 bases and J gave up 5 bases; unmatched junction bases: 7. This CDR3 is built from 14 residues. CDR3 in amino acids: CASKGVGQGETQYF. The DNA of the CDR3 is TGTGCCAGTAAGGGGGTGGGACAGGGGGAGACCCAGTACTTC.

The rearrangement joins TRBV11-3 to TRBJ2-7, with D unresolved. Trimming stripped 5 bases from V and 6 bases from J, with 14 bases between. Germline V lookup: CDR1 SGHNT, CDR2 YENEEA. CDR3 length: 13 residues. The CDR3 DNA follows: TGTGCCAGCAGCCGAACGACCGGGTTCGAGCAGTACTTC. Its protein is CASSRTTGFEQYF.

This chain connects TRBV15 to TRBJ1-1; D perhaps matches TRBD1 (5 bases). With 5 bases removed from V and 0 bases from J, the gap between germline ends came to 10 bases. CDR1 LNHNV and CDR2 YYDKDF come from the germline V gene (reference sequence). The CDR3 contains 14 residues. The CDR3 DNA sequence: TGTGCCACCAGCCCGGACACCATGAACACTGAAGCTTTCTTT. It encodes CATSPDTMNTEAFF. Filled out from reference TRBV15 and TRBJ1-1, the complete variable domain reads DAMVIQNPRYQVTQFGKPVTLSCSQTLNHNVMYWYQQKSSQAPKLLFHYYDKDFNNEADTPDNFQSRRPNTSFCFLDIRSPGLGDTAMYLCATSPDTMNTEAFFGQGTRLTVV.

This clonotype was counted at least ten times. The chain links TRBV29-1 to TRBJ1-1; D may be TRBD1 (5 bases). Trimming stripped 3 bases from V and 5 bases from J, with 19 bases between. This CDR3 region has 15 residues. The germline gives CDR1 SQVTM, CDR2 ANQGSEA. CDR3 loop: CSVEAPRGFGTEAFF. The CDR3 coding sequence is TGCAGCGTTGAGGCTCCAAGGGGCTTTGGGACTGAAGCTTTCTTT.

At least ten counts were recorded for this clonotype. This sequence joins TRBV29-1 and TRBJ1-1, with D unresolved. CDR1 SQVTM and CDR2 ANQGSEA come from the germline V gene. CDR3 length: 13 residues. Trimming left V 8 bases short and J 0 bases short, with 13 bases between. CDR3 sequence reads: CSTTTGVNTEAFF. The CDR3 DNA sequence: TGCAGCACAACCACGGGTGTGAACACTGAAGCTTTCTTT.

The rearrangement uses TRBV2 and TRBJ2-2; weak D call: TRBD2 (5 bases). The CDR3 length is 12 residues. CDR1 SNHLY and CDR2 FYNNEI come from the germline V gene. Trimming stripped 10 bases from V and 8 bases from J, with 14 bases between. The CDR3 coding sequence is TGTGCCACCCAAAACCCGGGAGGGGAGCTGTTTTTT. Translated: CATQNPGGELFF.

With regard to this clonotype: An end of the junction differs from the germline gene, which may be a read error. CDR3 bases: TGCGCCAGCAGCCAAGGGTCCCTACCCCAAGAGACCCAGTACTTC. It encodes CASSQGSLPQETQYF. The chain couples TRBV7-2 to TRBJ2-5; D remains ambiguous. Germline V CDR1 and CDR2: SGHTA, FQGNSA. CDR3 length equals 15 residues.

This clonotype has just one count. The chain is built from TRBV14 and TRBJ1-2, with a tentative D call TRBD1 (6 bases). This CDR3 has 13 amino acids. V was trimmed by 5 bases and J by 5 bases, leaving 12 bases between them. Germline CDR1 and CDR2: SGHDN and FVKESK. The CDR3 nucleotides are TGTGCCAGCAGCGAACGGACAGATTATGGCTACACCTTC. As protein: CASSERTDYGYTF.

This clonotype was observed a handful of times. The CDR3 DNA is TGCAGTGCTAGCCCATCTCGGGACAGGGGCCCGAACACTGAAGCTTTCTTT. This codes for CSASPSRDRGPNTEAFF. The V and J genes are TRBV20-1 and TRBJ1-1; 10 nucleotides agree with TRBD1. V was pared by 3 bases and J by 1 base, with 11 bases of the junction left unmatched. Looked up from germline, CDR1 is DFQATT and CDR2 is SNEGSKA (reference sequence). The length of the CDR3 is 17 residues.

This clonotype has at least ten counts. V usage is TRBV2 and J usage is TRBJ1-1, with D perhaps matching TRBD1 (5 bases). Germline CDR1 and CDR2: SNHLY and FYNNEI. This CDR3 is 13 amino acids long. Trimming shortened V by 2 bases and J by 3 bases, and 7 bases separated the two germline ends. Here the CDR3 reads CASSESRDTEAFF. As DNA, the CDR3 is TGTGCCAGCAGTGAAAGCAGGGACACTGAAGCTTTCTTT.

This clonotype was observed a handful of times. This chain links TRBV20-1 with TRBJ2-7; D is unresolved. CDR3 length: 13 residues. Germline assignment: CDR1 DFQATT and CDR2 SNEGSKA (reference sequence). V was pared by 1 base and J by 6 bases, with 13 bases between. The CDR3 is CSARARPLGEQYF. The CDR3 region has the DNA TGCAGTGCTAGAGCCAGACCCCTAGGCGAGCAGTACTTC.

The chain employs TRBV29-1 and TRBJ1-2; the D gene is possibly TRBD1 (5 bases). CDR1 and CDR2 from the germline V gene are SQVTM and ANQGSEA. Trimming took off 7 bases at V and 7 bases at J, with 13 bases between the two ends. The CDR3 extends over 11 amino acids. The CDR3 DNA is TGCAGCGGCGGGGGTTCCGGTGGCTACACCTTC. Translated, it gives CSGGGSGGYTF.

A remark on this clonotype: One end of the junction is discordant with germline, which a read error may explain. The chain recombines TRBV19 with TRBJ1-1; the D is unclear. Germline V gene sequence: CDR1 LNHDA, CDR2 SQIVND (reference sequence). The CDR3 length is 14 residues. The CDR3 sequence is CATSPDSMNTESFF. CDR3 DNA: TGTGCCACTAGTCCGGACTCTATGAACACTGAATCTTTCTTT.